This T cell receptor beta chain derives from a study of OX40 agonist ivuxolimab in advanced cancers. As for the study more broadly: Ivuxolimab was an agonistic, fully human IgG2 monoclonal antibody directed against OX40 (CD134), a costimulatory receptor. The monotherapy dose-escalation portion (N of about 50 patients) of the phase I ivuxolimab trial is reported in the paper. Intravenous ivuxolimab was administered to patients every 2 weeks at six dose levels: 0.01, 0.1, 0.3, 1.5, 3 and 10 mg/kg. Peripheral TCRbeta sequencing aimed to test whether ivuxolimab altered TCR sequence diversity and caused clonal T-cell expansion. Of the roughly 53 patients in dose escalation, about 20 had hepatocellular carcinoma, around 15 had melanoma, 9 had renal cell carcinoma and 9 had head and neck cancer. Prior anti-PD-1, anti-PD-L1 or anti-CTLA-4 therapy was permitted, and checkpoint inhibitors had been received by less than 45% of dose-escalation patients. In the dose-escalation cohort, around 80% of patients were male, and the mean age was approximately 60 years with a range of roughly 20 to 85. Partial responses were achieved by three dose-escalation patients, of whom one had hepatocellular carcinoma and two had cutaneous melanoma.

The paper's findings and limits, for the study overall: After ivuxolimab, expanded clones were on average more numerous among CD8+ T cells than among CD4+ T cells. The antigen specificity of the peripheral T cells that underwent clonal expansion was not determined. Low levels of normalized T-cell clonal expansion were also seen in some patients who did not respond. Clonal expansion of both CD4+ and CD8+ blood T cells was observed from baseline to week 6 at doses 0.1 to 3.0 mg/kg. In partial responders in the 0.1-3.0 mg/kg groups, normalized peripheral clonal expansion was found to be among the lowest, especially among CD8+ T cells.

Patients with a history of autoimmune disease or receiving systemic immunosuppression were excluded from the trial. In every dose cohort, peripheral blood was drawn for TCR sequencing at baseline, cycle 4 day 1, and cycle 7 day 1. Samples came from an open-label, multicenter, first-in-human phase I dose-escalation trial of ivuxolimab. Adults with locally advanced or metastatic melanoma, renal cell carcinoma, hepatocellular carcinoma or head and neck squamous cell carcinoma were enrolled in the trial. CD4+ and CD8+ T cells were sorted separately from peripheral blood before TCR sequencing. Taken from cysteine to phenylalanine, the CDR3 has 15 residues. The sequence is cut down to CDR3 DNA, 45 bases in frame from base 1. CDR1 GTSNPN and CDR2 SVGIG were looked up in the germline V gene (reference sequence). V has 2 bases trimmed and J has 6 bases trimmed; junction bases matching no gene number 10. As concerns this clone: The target of this receptor is not known. Qualities for individual bases were not recorded, and no much larger clone is one base off.

To sequence the TCRbeta CDR3 region, genomic DNA was isolated from the sorted cells. The immunoSEQ Assay was used for sequencing of TCRbeta CDR3 regions. TCRdb re-hosts the immuneACCESS table, in-frame sequences only. Its copies lack some clones; in the studies checked, an unresolved V gene accounts for under half of them, and the cause for the rest is not known. In this sample the table shows fewer than 65,000 clones, around nine tenths of which occur a single time. The ten largest clonotypes hold approximately 0.3% of the sample. This TCR was recovered from an adult with an advanced solid tumor such as melanoma, head and neck, liver or kidney cancer. In this chain, TRBV30 is recombined with TRBJ1-1; TRBD1 lines up with 9 middle nucleotides. Sample: CD4+ or CD8+ T cells sorted from blood, taken in a trial of the OX40 agonist ivuxolimab. The CDR3 corresponds to CAWSSVGRQGAEAFF. DNA sequence: TGTGCCTGGAGTTCGGTTGGGCGACAGGGGGCTGAAGCTTTCTTT.